Below are 17 T cell receptor beta chains sequenced from a single sample in a study of response to subunit inactivated influenza vaccine. TCRdb used MiXCR to reprocess the RT-PCR reads, holding one entry per CDR3 protein. The profile shows about 300,000 distinct CDR3 sequences, approximately 20% of them singletons. Sequenced material: PBMCs from blood, taken about 20 months after vaccination. The source of these receptors is a man aged 50 to 75 who received an inactivated influenza vaccine.

This clonotype was observed a few times. The CDR3 spells CSVARGQASTDTQYF. CDR3 DNA sequence: TGCAGCGTTGCCCGGGGACAGGCTAGCACAGATACGCAGTATTTT. The J gene is TRBJ2-3, the V gene TRBV29-1; 8 bases line up with TRBD1. The CDR3 is made up of 15 amino acids. The V gene's germline CDR1 is SQVTM and CDR2 ANQGSEA. Losses at the gene ends were 4 bases for V and 0 bases for J; bases not matched to a gene: 6.

This clonotype occurred a few times. The V call is TRBV20-1, the J call TRBJ1-5; a possible D gene is TRBD1 (5 bases). Trimming removed 0 bases at V and 4 bases at J, with 7 bases between. This CDR3 is built from 13 residues. Per germline, CDR1 DFQATT and CDR2 SNEGSKA (reference sequence). CDR3 sequence: CSARDRENQPQHF. DNA for the CDR3: TGCAGTGCTAGAGACAGGGAGAATCAGCCCCAGCATTTT.

V is TRBV10-3 and J is TRBJ2-1; 7 nucleotides agree with TRBD2. Looked up from germline, CDR1 is ENHRY and CDR2 is SYGVKD. V lost 3 bases to trimming and J lost 2 bases; unmatched junction nucleotides: 4. The CDR3 contains 15 residues. The CDR3: CAISDRGTTYNEQFF. Here the CDR3 DNA reads TGTGCCATCAGTGATCGGGGGACTACCTACAATGAGCAGTTCTTC.

This clonotype was counted many times. The chain couples TRBV12-3 or TRBV12-4 to TRBJ1-5; D gene ambiguous. V lost 1 base and J lost 1, with 8 bases in between. This CDR3 is built from 15 residues. The CDR3 sequence: CASSLGGNSNQPQHF. CDR3 in DNA: TGTGCCAGCAGTTTAGGAGGGAACAGCAATCAGCCCCAGCATTTT.

This clonotype was recorded a few times. The chain carries TRBV27 and TRBJ1-3; D possibly corresponds to TRBD1 (5 bases). CDR3 size: 15 residues. V dropped 6 bases and J dropped 1 base, with 13 bases sitting between them. Germline V gene sequence: CDR1 MNHEY, CDR2 SMNVEV (reference sequence). CDR3 protein: CASSPDSGSGNTIYF. In nucleotides, the CDR3 is TGTGCCAGCAGCCCTGACAGTGGGTCTGGAAACACCATATATTTT.

A few counts support this clonotype. V gene TRBV2 combines with J gene TRBJ2-5; D is possibly TRBD1 (6 bases). With 4 bases removed from V and 1 base from J, the gap between germline ends came to 13 bases. The CDR3 spans 15 residues. From germline, CDR1 is SNHLY and CDR2 FYNNEI. CDR3 amino acids: CASSAGIGGQETQYF. Written as DNA, the CDR3 is TGTGCCAGCAGTGCCGGCATAGGGGGCCAAGAGACCCAGTACTTC.

This clonotype was counted a few times. The chain has TRBV7-9 and TRBJ1-2; D ambiguous. Trimming removed 9 bases from V and 0 bases from J, with 8 bases in between. The CDR3 spans 12 residues. Looked up from germline, CDR1 is SEHNR and CDR2 is FQNEAQ (reference sequence). CDR3 sequence: CASSDSNYGYTF. In DNA, the CDR3 is TGTGCCAGTTCGGACTCTAACTATGGCTACACCTTC.

This clonotype has a handful of counts. The V call is TRBV12-3 or TRBV12-4, the J call TRBJ2-3; D might be TRBD1 or TRBD2, each matching 6 bases. Trimming shortened V by 0 bases and J by 6 bases, and 13 bases separated the two germline ends. The CDR3 extends over 15 amino acids. This CDR3 is CASSLAIGGIDTQYF. CDR3 DNA: TGTGCCAGCAGTTTAGCGATAGGGGGGATCGATACGCAGTATTTT.

This clonotype was detected only a few times. This chain joins TRBV7-9 and TRBJ2-3, with D hard to call. V was trimmed by 4 bases and J by 0 bases, leaving 8 bases between them. Germline V gene data show CDR1 as SEHNR and CDR2 as FQNEAQ (reference sequence). The CDR3 is 14 residues long. CDR3 region: CASSWEGSTDTQYF. In DNA, the CDR3 is TGTGCCAGCAGCTGGGAAGGGAGCACAGATACGCAGTATTTT.

As regards this clonotype: A much larger clone differs by one base, so this may be a read error. This chain links TRBV7-6 with TRBJ1-4, with TRBD1 identical over 10 bases. Germline V gene data show CDR1 as SGHVS and CDR2 as FNYEAQ. The CDR3 spans 16 residues. V lost 5 bases to trimming and J lost 6 bases; unmatched junction nucleotides: 9. The CDR3 coding sequence is TGTGCCAGCAGCCTCGGACAGGGGGTTTCGTATGAAAAACTGTTTTTT. Its protein product is CASSLGQGVSYEKLFF.

This clonotype was counted a few times. The CDR3 loop reads CASSEISGNSPLHF. The CDR3 DNA follows: TGTGCCAGCAGTGAGATATCTGGGAATTCACCCCTCCACTTT. This chain links TRBV2 with TRBJ1-6; no clear D gene. Germline V lookup: CDR1 SNHLY, CDR2 FYNNEI. CDR3 size: 14 residues. Trimming took off 3 bases at V and 7 bases at J, with 10 bases between the two ends.

The sample holds a few counts of this clonotype. V and J are TRBV7-9 and TRBJ1-3; D ambiguous. Germline V CDR1 and CDR2: SEHNR, FQNEAQ (reference sequence). This CDR3 region has 16 residues. V was cut by 2 bases and J by 0 bases, with 11 bases left in between. CDR3 coding DNA: TGTGCCAGCAGCTTACGCACGGAATACTCTGGAAACACCATATATTTT. It translates to CASSLRTEYSGNTIYF. Based on the CDR3 plus reference TRBV7-9 and TRBJ1-3, the full variable domain is DTGVSQNPRHKITKRGQNVTFRCDPISEHNRLYWYRQTLGQGPEFLTYFQNEAQLEKSRLLSDRFSAERPKGSFSTLEIQRTEQGDSAMYLCASSLRTEYSGNTIYFGEGSWLTVV.

This chain connects TRBV6-5 to TRBJ2-7; 10 positions agree with TRBD2. The CDR3 runs to 15 residues. Trimming took 1 base from V and 3 from J; bases not matched to a gene: 3. Germline V lookup: CDR1 MNHEY, CDR2 SVGAGI. The CDR3 protein is CASSYWASGGYEQYF. CDR3 coding DNA: TGTGCCAGCAGTTACTGGGCTAGCGGGGGCTACGAGCAGTACTTC.

In nucleotides, the CDR3 is TGCAGGGGGGTCGGATTCGCAGATACGCAGTATTTT. Translating gives CRGVGFADTQYF. This chain uses TRBV20-1 with TRBJ2-3, with D perhaps matching TRBD1 or TRBD2 (5 bases each). Germline-derived CDR1 and CDR2 are DFQATT and SNEGSKA (reference sequence). CDR3 length: 12 residues.

This clonotype has only a few counts. CDR3 sequence reads: CASSFRLGGTGELFF. The CDR3 region has the DNA TGTGCCAGCAGTTTCCGTCTAGGTGGGACCGGGGAGCTGTTTTTT. V usage is TRBV12-3 or TRBV12-4 and J usage is TRBJ2-2, with unresolved D. The CDR3 runs 15 residues. Trimming shortened V by 3 bases and J by 5 bases, and 13 bases separated the two germline ends.

The rearrangement joins TRBV20-1 to TRBJ1-1; tentatively, D is TRBD1 (6 bases). The CDR3 is 15 residues long. Germline assignment: CDR1 DFQATT and CDR2 SNEGSKA (reference sequence). V lost 2 bases to trimming and J lost 1 base, with 14 bases between them. The CDR3 sequence is CSARRQGRGNTEAFF. In nucleotides, the CDR3 is TGCAGTGCTAGACGCCAGGGCAGGGGGAACACTGAAGCTTTCTTT.

This clonotype appeared a few times. V and J are TRBV6-2 or TRBV6-3 and TRBJ1-2; possible D gene TRBD1, 5 bases. Per the germline V gene, CDR1 is MNHEY and CDR2 is SVGEGT. V lost 7 bases, J lost 1 base, and 13 bases lay in between. CDR3 length equals 14 residues. CDR3 in amino acids: CASNLGRGNYGYTF. CDR3 DNA: TGTGCCAGCAACCTCGGGAGGGGTAACTATGGCTACACCTTC.